These 20 T cell receptor beta chains were sequenced from one sample in a study of blood T cell repertoires in COVID-19. The protocol was immunoSEQ multiplex PCR, while the TCRdb copy is restricted to in-frame clones and leaves out a portion. The sample lists about 140,000 clones; over 60% were seen once. The sequencing input was peripheral blood. The receptor source for this set is a woman aged 50 to 60 with active or convalescent COVID-19.

This clone showed up just once. This sequence joins TRBV15 and TRBJ2-3, with TRBD2 matching over 7 bases. Germline CDR1 is LNHNV and CDR2 is YYDKDF (reference sequence). V was clipped by 0 bases and J by 5 bases; unmatched bases: 5. The CDR3 loop spans 15 amino acids. The CDR3 coding sequence is TGTGCCACCAGCAGAGATAGCCTAGCGGAAGATACGCAGTATTTT. Translation gives CATSRDSLAEDTQYF. Based on the CDR3 plus reference TRBV15 and TRBJ2-3, the full variable domain is DAMVIQNPRYQVTQFGKPVTLSCSQTLNHNVMYWYQQKSSQAPKLLFHYYDKDFNNEADTPDNFQSRRPNTSFCFLDIRSPGLGDTAMYLCATSRDSLAEDTQYFGPGTRLTVL.

The chain joins TRBV11-2 to TRBJ2-5, with D tentatively TRBD2 (6 bases). The CDR3 covers 15 residues. V was shortened by 3 bases and J by 2 bases, with 13 bases between the two germline ends. CDR1 is SGHAT and CDR2 is FQNNGV in the germline V gene. CDR3 nucleotides: TGTGCCAGCAGCTTGAGGGTGCGGGGACAAGAGACCCAGTACTTC. Translation: CASSLRVRGQETQYF.

This chain uses TRBV10-3 with TRBJ1-5, with 9 bases matching TRBD1. The germline V gene has CDR1 ENHRY and CDR2 SYGVKD. This CDR3 region has 14 residues. The junction had 7 bases not matched to a gene; V was cut back by 8 bases and J by 5 bases. CDR3 DNA sequence: TGTGCCATCGGTAGGGACAGGGCTGATCAGCCCCAGCATTTT. This gives the protein CAIGRDRADQPQHF.

This clone has only a few counts. The chain recombines TRBV11-2 with TRBJ1-1; no reliable D call. CDR3 length: 13 residues. Germline loops: CDR1 SGHAT, CDR2 FQNNGV. The V end lost 0 bases, the J end lost 6 bases, and 8 bases lay between the germline ends. The CDR3 nucleotides are TGTGCCAGCAGCTTAGATCTTAGTCCTGAAGCTTTCTTT. This encodes CASSLDLSPEAFF.

This chain joins TRBV19 and TRBJ1-1; possible D gene TRBD1, 5 bases. Trimming pared 1 base from V and 13 bases from J, leaving 16 bases between. This CDR3 has 13 amino acids. CDR1 is LNHDA, CDR2 SQIVND, per germline (reference sequence). The CDR3 region is CASSIGPGRFVFF. CDR3 sequence (DNA): TGTGCCAGTAGTATAGGCCCAGGGAGGTTTGTTTTCTTT.

This clone was seen a few times. The same CDR3 also results from other DNA sequences found in this sample. This chain joins TRBV7-9 and TRBJ2-7; 9 bases line up with TRBD1. The germline gives CDR1 SEHNR, CDR2 FQNEAQ (reference sequence). This CDR3 contains 14 residues. The junction had 5 bases not matched to a gene; V was cut back by 2 bases and J by 6 bases. CDR3 nucleotide sequence: TGTGCCAGCAGCTTACCGGGACAGGGCGGCGAGCAGTACTTC. Protein sequence: CASSLPGQGGEQYF.

A single count supports this clone. The V and J genes are TRBV3-1 (or the pseudogene TRBV3-2) and TRBJ2-1; no clear D. This CDR3 is 18 amino acids long. Germline CDR1 is LGHDT and CDR2 is YNNKEL (reference sequence). Trimming took 5 bases from V and 0 from J, leaving 20 bases between them. This CDR3 reads CASSLLSRPVGSYNEQFF. CDR3 in DNA: TGTGCCAGCAGCTTACTAAGCCGACCAGTAGGCTCCTACAATGAGCAGTTCTTC.

This clone is a singleton in its sample. This rearrangement joins TRBV7-3 to TRBJ2-1, with D possibly matching TRBD2 (6 bases). CDR1 and CDR2 from the germline V gene are SGHTA and FQGTGA. CDR3 length: 15 amino acids. Trimming stripped 1 base from V and 6 bases from J, with 13 bases between. CDR3 sequence reads: CASSLSGGGGNEQFF. CDR3 DNA sequence: TGTGCCAGCAGCTTAAGTGGGGGAGGCGGCAATGAGCAGTTCTTC. Using reference TRBV7-3 and TRBJ2-1 for the parts outside the CDR3, the full variable domain is GAGVSQTPSNKVTEKGKYVELRCDPISGHTALYWYRQSLGQGPEFLIYFQGTGAADDSGLPNDRFFAVRPEGSVSTLKIQRTERGDSAVYLCASSLSGGGGNEQFFGPGTRLTVL.

This clone was recorded once. The chain uses TRBV18 and TRBJ2-3; TRBD1 matches at 7 bases. The CDR3 spans 14 residues. With 6 bases clipped from V and 6 bases from J, the junction kept 9 bases outside the gene matches. The germline V gene has CDR1 KGHSH and CDR2 LQKENI. CDR3 DNA sequence: TGTGCCAGCTCGCCCTCAGGGGGTTTGGATACGCAGTATTTT. Amino acids: CASSPSGGLDTQYF. The full variable domain, rest sourced from reference TRBV18 and TRBJ2-3, is NAGVMQNPRHLVRRRGQEARLRCSPMKGHSHVYWYRQLPEEGLKFMVYLQKENIIDESGMPKERFSAEFPKEGPSILRIQQVVRGDSAAYFCASSPSGGLDTQYFGPGTRLTVL.

This clone was detected only once. This chain links TRBV6-6 with TRBJ2-6, with D unresolved. Germline CDR1 and CDR2: MNHNY and SVGAGI (reference sequence). CDR3 length equals 18 residues. The germline V and J ends were trimmed by 5 bases and 0 bases, with 17 bases remaining between them. CDR3 DNA: TGTGCCAGCAGTCCCCGGTCTTCTCCCTTCTCTGGGGCCAACGTCCTGACTTTC. Protein sequence: CASSPRSSPFSGANVLTF.

The gene calls are TRBV12-3 or TRBV12-4 and TRBJ2-1, with D maybe TRBD2 (5 bases). V lost 5 bases, J lost 4 bases, and 9 bases lay in between. This CDR3 is built from 13 residues. CDR3 nucleotide sequence: TGTGCCAGCAGTCCCCGGGGTTACAATGAGCAGTTCTTC. Amino acid sequence: CASSPRGYNEQFF.

The genes are TRBV3-1 (or the pseudogene TRBV3-2) and TRBJ2-7; TRBD2 aligns across 10 bases. J lost 4 bases, V lost 5 bases, and 5 bases had no gene match. The germline V gene encodes CDR1 LGHDT and CDR2 YNNKEL (reference sequence). The CDR3 sequence is 14 residues long. The CDR3 coding sequence is TGTGCCAGCAGCAGATCTAGCGGGAGTTACGAGCAGTACTTC. Its translation is CASSRSSGSYEQYF.

The rearrangement uses TRBV2 and TRBJ2-7, with 9 nucleotides matching TRBD1. The CDR3 extends over 14 amino acids. Trimming removed 4 bases from V and 0 bases from J; junction bases left unmatched: 1. Germline V gives CDR1 SNHLY, CDR2 FYNNEI. The chain's CDR3 is CASSGDRVSYEQYF. The CDR3 DNA is TGTGCCAGCAGTGGGGACAGGGTCTCCTACGAGCAGTACTTC.

This chain connects TRBV6-6 to TRBJ1-4, with a tentative D call TRBD1 (6 bases). With 0 bases removed from V and 5 bases from J, the gap between germline ends came to 10 bases. This CDR3 spans 15 amino acids. In germline, CDR1 is MNHNY, CDR2 SVGAGI (reference sequence). The CDR3 nucleotides read TGTGCCAGCAGTTACTCGGACAGAAAGAATGAAAAACTGTTTTTT. Its protein is CASSYSDRKNEKLFF.

The sample holds one count of this clone. In DNA form, the CDR3 reads TGTGCCAGCAGCCCCCAGGTTTATAGCAATCAGCCCCAGCATTTT. It encodes CASSPQVYSNQPQHF. The chain carries TRBV7-2 and TRBJ1-5; D is unresolved. Trimming cost V 5 bases and J 0 bases, with 11 bases left between them. CDR1 SGHTA and CDR2 FQGNSA come from the germline V gene. This CDR3 has 15 residues.

This chain links TRBV7-2 with TRBJ1-6; a weak D match, TRBD1 (5 bases). The CDR3 runs 14 residues. The germline gives CDR1 SGHTA, CDR2 FQGNSA. The ends were cut back, 3 bases at V and 7 bases at J, with 10 bases in the middle. Here the CDR3 DNA reads TGTGCCAGCAGCTTCTTGCGGGACAATTCACCCCTCCACTTT. This translates into CASSFLRDNSPLHF.

The chain has TRBV5-5 and TRBJ1-6; D is possibly TRBD1 (6 bases). Germline V gives CDR1 SGHKS, CDR2 YYEKEE (reference sequence). The CDR3 runs to 14 residues. V gave up 4 bases and J gave up 7 bases, with 12 bases separating them. This CDR3 is CASSKGTPNSPLHF. DNA for the CDR3: TGTGCCAGCAGCAAAGGGACACCCAATTCACCCCTCCACTTT.

This clone was seen just once. The genes are TRBV3-1 (or the pseudogene TRBV3-2) and TRBJ1-4; TRBD1 is a possible D gene (6 bases). This CDR3 has 16 residues. Germline CDR1 and CDR2: LGHDT and YNNKEL (reference sequence). V lost 1 base, J lost 4 bases, and 13 bases lay in between. In DNA, the CDR3 is TGTGCCAGCAGCCAAGGTCAGGGGCGCGGTAATGAAAAACTGTTTTTT. Translating it yields CASSQGQGRGNEKLFF.

V is TRBV7-9 and J is TRBJ1-2, with 8 bases that match TRBD1. Germline loops: CDR1 SEHNR, CDR2 FQNEAQ (reference sequence). J lost 2 bases, V lost 5 bases, and 7 bases had no gene match. This CDR3 spans 15 amino acids. Written as DNA, the CDR3 is TGTGCCAGCAGCCTCCCGGGGGACAGGAACTATGGCTACACCTTC. Encoded protein: CASSLPGDRNYGYTF. The variable domain in full, completed from reference TRBV7-9 and TRBJ1-2, reads DTGVSQNPRHKITKRGQNVTFRCDPISEHNRLYWYRQTLGQGPEFLTYFQNEAQLEKSRLLSDRFSAERPKGSFSTLEIQRTEQGDSAMYLCASSLPGDRNYGYTFGSGTRLTVV.

By sample share, this clone is medium-sized. The chain has TRBV7-9 and TRBJ1-2; tentative D call: TRBD1 (5 bases). The CDR3 runs 16 residues. CDR1 and CDR2 from the germline V gene are SEHNR and FQNEAQ (reference sequence). Trimming shortened V by 5 bases and J by 4 bases, and 20 bases separated the two germline ends. The CDR3 loop reads CASSQQAGVESYGYTF. In DNA, the CDR3 is TGTGCCAGCAGCCAACAAGCGGGGGTTGAGAGCTATGGCTACACCTTC.